This TCR beta chain was recorded in a study of sequential checkpoint blockade in melanoma (dated by TCRdb to between 2018 and 2021). Context from the whole study: In a 1:1 randomization, patients received either first-line nivolumab then ipilimumab (arm A) or ipilimumab then nivolumab (arm B). Maintenance nivolumab came after each of the two trial sequences.

About this clone itself: Its antigen remains unidentified. Base qualities are missing; no much larger clone stands one base away.

The treatment or condition label here, explained by the study, means: randomized to nivolumab then ipilimumab (arm A) or the reverse (arm B). Prior DNA-damaging chemotherapy had not been received by any trial patient. A FACS Aria II flow cytometer was used to sort live CD3+CD8+ cells that were negative for CD19 and CD56 from thawed PBMCs. Samples came from patients with melanoma in CheckMate 064, a randomized, open-label phase II trial of sequential checkpoint blockade. Peripheral blood mononuclear cells were collected by leukapheresis, purified with Ficoll-Paque, and frozen in human serum with approximately 9.4% DMSO. Purity of sorted blood CD3+CD8+ cells was verified at >95% immediately after sorting, followed by DNA extraction. TCRbeta CDR3 regions were immunosequenced from genomic DNA with the immunoSEQ Assay. Before high-throughput sequencing, the genomic DNA was amplified using bias-controlled multiplex PCR. In the authors' own workflow: To quantify the absolute abundance of each unique TCRbeta CDR3 region, the sequences were collapsed and filtered. Clonality, defined as 1 minus Pielou's evenness, was calculated using productive rearrangements only. A previously published method was used to identify clones with significantly greater frequencies in on-treatment samples than in baseline samples. As stored in TCRdb, this immuneACCESS dataset retains in-frame rearrangements with V and J assigned. A fraction of the clones does not appear; measured against another copy, unresolved V genes explain less than half of the discrepancy, and the remainder lacks a known reason. V, J and clone size reflect that table, while D and trimming were determined from the DNA. The sample includes around 6,000 clones, with roughly half observed a single time. The top ten clonotypes cover 27% of the sample.

V loses 6 bases, J loses 6 bases, and the germline ends lie 11 bases apart. CDR1 and CDR2 are read off the germline V gene (reference sequence) as MNHEY and SMNVEV. The CDR3 runs 13 amino acids, cysteine and phenylalanine included. Just the 39-base CDR3 DNA is kept, in frame starting at base 1. Results the study describes overall, beyond this receptor: The model for predicting response that combines TCR metrics with mutation burden needs to be validated in larger, independent patient cohorts.

The starting material was CD8+ T cells sorted from blood (inferred from file names), obtained from a patient given nivolumab and ipilimumab in sequence. This sequence originates from a human patient with melanoma. Some clones in this sample may be carry-over from other donors' samples. Here the chain combines TRBV27 and TRBJ1-4, and possibly TRBD1, on 6 matching bases. The DNA is TGTGCCAGCAGCTCTGAGGGGGATGAAAAACTGTTTTTT. Translated, it gives CASSSEGDEKLFF.